This T cell receptor beta chain was profiled in a study of cytomegalovirus exposure and HLA in healthy donors. Overall study: Drawn from HLA-typed donors, around 85 million unique TCRs were held in an early data release. Broader study findings: With DRB1 most and HLA-C fewest, TCR association rates differed between HLA loci in a later analysis.

The PCR was carried out with 60 Vbeta primers and 13 Jbeta primers. Produced via immunoSEQ multiplex PCR; TCRdb's table is partial and in-frame only. The sample includes nearly 200,000 clones, about four fifths of them seen just once. The length of the CDR3 is 16 residues. V lost 0 bases and J lost 4; bases outside the gene matches: 4. From germline, CDR1 is LGHNA and CDR2 YSLEER. Comments on this clone: The antigen is unknown.

This clonotype was obtained from a male donor in good health and CMV-seropositive. Sequences were obtained from PBMCs. The genes are TRBV4-3 and TRBJ2-7; 12 nucleotides match TRBD1. CDR3 sequence: CASSQDLGQGAYEQYF. As DNA, the CDR3 is TGCGCCAGCAGCCAAGATCTGGGACAGGGGGCGTACGAGCAGTACTTC.